Below, 7 T cell receptor beta chains from the same sample are listed, as sequenced in a study of T cell responses to AZD1222 COVID-19 vaccine. Using immunoSEQ multiplex PCR, the repertoire was profiled, and TCRdb retains in-frame clones only, with some absent. The sample comprises 150,000 to 200,000 clones, around 94% of which are singletons, and approximately 2.5% rests with the top ten. This specimen consisted of peripheral blood, obtained on day 0 of AZD1222 vaccination. All receptors derive from an adult in good health.

Here the CDR3 DNA reads TGTGCCAGCAGCCCCGGGCCAGGACTAGCTGAGCAGTTCTTC. It translates to CASSPGPGLAEQFF. V gene TRBV2 combines with J gene TRBJ2-1; the match to TRBD2 covers 8 bases. The CDR3 totals 14 residues. The junction had 10 bases not matched to a gene; V was cut back by 6 bases and J by 9 bases. Germline lookup yields CDR1 SNHLY and CDR2 FYNNEI. The full variable domain, in which reference TRBV2 and TRBJ2-1 provide the parts outside the CDR3, is EPEVTQTPSHQVTQMGQEVILRCVPISNHLYFYWYRQILGQKVEFLVSFYNNEISEKSEIFDDQFSVERPDGSNFTLKIRSTKLEDSAMYFCASSPGPGLAEQFFGPGTRLTVL.

V and J are TRBV4-1 and TRBJ2-7; 7 bases align to TRBD2. Germline-derived CDR1 and CDR2 are MGHRA and YSYEKL. The CDR3 totals 14 residues. V dropped 3 bases and J dropped 2; count of bases not matched to a gene: 4. The CDR3 region is CASSQGGVTYEQYF. DNA of the CDR3: TGCGCCAGCAGCCAGGGGGGGGTCACCTACGAGCAGTACTTC.

This chain links TRBV27 with TRBJ2-5, with 11 bases lining up with TRBD2. The trim removed 5 bases at V and 4 bases at J, leaving 9 bases unmatched. The CDR3 contains 16 residues. Germline lookup yields CDR1 MNHEY and CDR2 SMNVEV (reference sequence). The chain's CDR3 is CASSPELAGVPETQYF. The CDR3 coding sequence is TGTGCCAGCAGTCCGGAACTAGCGGGAGTTCCAGAGACCCAGTACTTC.

This clone was seen only a few times. The gene calls are TRBV9 and TRBJ1-2; D gene ambiguous. Trimming left V 2 bases short and J 4 bases short, with 18 bases between. The CDR3 totals 16 residues. Germline CDR1 is SGDLS and CDR2 is YYNGEE. As DNA, the CDR3 is TGTGCCAGCAGCGTCTTCTCGTCGACAAGCTCCTATGGCTACACCTTC. Its protein is CASSVFSSTSSYGYTF.

The V call is TRBV7-2, the J call TRBJ1-6; D remains unclear. From germline, CDR1 is SGHTA and CDR2 FQGNSA. Trimming shortened V by 5 bases and J by 6 bases, and 17 bases separated the two germline ends. This CDR3 is 16 amino acids long. The CDR3 DNA reads TGTGCCAGCAGCCTAGTGGGCTATGATGGTAATTCACCCCTCCACTTT. The encoded protein is CASSLVGYDGNSPLHF.

The rearrangement links TRBV30 to TRBJ1-2, with 7 bases that match TRBD1. In germline, CDR1 is GTSNPN, CDR2 SVGIG (reference sequence). The CDR3 loop spans 14 amino acids. Trimming took 2 bases from V and 0 from J; bases not matched to a gene: 3. CDR3 in amino acids: CAWSYGTANYGYTF. For the CDR3, the DNA is TGTGCCTGGAGTTATGGGACAGCTAACTATGGCTACACCTTC.

The J gene is TRBJ1-5, the V gene TRBV7-8; D not certain. V was shortened by 3 bases and J by 4 bases, with 7 bases between the two germline ends. Germline loops: CDR1 SGHVS, CDR2 FQNEAQ. The CDR3 extends over 13 amino acids. CDR3 nucleotides: TGTGCCAGCAGCTTCCACAGAAATCAGCCCCAGCATTTT. Its translation is CASSFHRNQPQHF. The full variable domain, completed using reference TRBV7-8 and TRBJ1-5, is GAGVSQSPRYKVAKRGQDVALRCDPISGHVSLFWYQQALGQGPEFLTYFQNEAQLDKSGLPSDRFFAERPEGSVSTLKIQRTQQEDSAVYLCASSFHRNQPQHFGDGTRLSIL.